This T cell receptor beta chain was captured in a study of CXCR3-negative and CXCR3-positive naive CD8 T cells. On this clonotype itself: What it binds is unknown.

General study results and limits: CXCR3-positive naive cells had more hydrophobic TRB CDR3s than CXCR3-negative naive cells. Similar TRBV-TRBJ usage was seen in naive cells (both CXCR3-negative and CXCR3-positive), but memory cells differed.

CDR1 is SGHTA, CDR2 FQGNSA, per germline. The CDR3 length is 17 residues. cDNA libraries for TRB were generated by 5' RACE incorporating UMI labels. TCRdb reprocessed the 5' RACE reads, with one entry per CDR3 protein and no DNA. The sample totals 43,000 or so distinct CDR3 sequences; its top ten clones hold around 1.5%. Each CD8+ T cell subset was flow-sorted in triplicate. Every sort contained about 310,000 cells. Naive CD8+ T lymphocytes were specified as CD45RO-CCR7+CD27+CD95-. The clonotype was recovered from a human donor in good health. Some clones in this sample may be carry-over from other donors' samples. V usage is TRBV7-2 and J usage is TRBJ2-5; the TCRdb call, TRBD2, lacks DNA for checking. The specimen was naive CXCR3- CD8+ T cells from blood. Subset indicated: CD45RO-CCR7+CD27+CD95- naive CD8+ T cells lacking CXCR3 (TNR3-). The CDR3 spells CASSPSKAGGLQETQYF.